A selection of T cell receptor beta chains follows, all from one sample in a study of cytomegalovirus exposure and HLA in healthy donors. Measured with immunoSEQ multiplex PCR; TCRdb has only the in-frame clones, and not every one. The sample totals around 84,000 clones. The specimen was PBMCs. Source of these receptors: a man in his thirties or forties in good health and CMV-seronegative. The CDR3 runs from the conserved cysteine through the conserved F or W. The D gene is left open where the match is weak.

J | D | V | DNA | CDR3
TRBJ2-1 | . | TRBV11-2 | TGTGCCAGCAGCTTAGAACCGAGCTCCTACAATGAGCAGTTCTTC | CASSLEPSSYNEQFF
TRBJ2-7 | . | TRBV7-9 | TGTGCCAGCAGCCTTCCGGGACACCCTGACTCCTACGAGCAGTACTTC | CASSLPGHPDSYEQYF
TRBJ1-4 | . | TRBV6-1 | TGTGCCAGCAGTGATCGCGGCCAGAATAATGAAAAACTGTTTTTT | CASSDRGQNNEKLFF
TRBJ1-2 | TRBD1 | TRBV6-5 | TGTGCCAGCAGCCAGGACAGGGACGATGGCTACACCTTC | CASSQDRDDGYTF
TRBJ2-5 | TRBD1 | TRBV5-1 | TGCGCCAGCAGCTTAGGGGACAGGGGCGGGGAGACCCAGTACTTC | CASSLGDRGGETQYF
TRBJ2-3 | . | TRBV5-1 | TGCGCCAGCAGCTCCCCAACAGATACGCAGTATTTT | CASSSPTDTQYF
TRBJ1-5 | TRBD1 | TRBV2 | TGTGCCAGCAGTGGGTCAGGGGGCCGGCAGCCCCAGCATTTT | CASSGSGGRQPQHF
TRBJ1-1 | . | TRBV5-1 | TGCGCCAGCAGCTCCTACCCCGGACATCAGAACACTGAAGCTTTCTTT | CASSSYPGHQNTEAFF
TRBJ1-5 | . | TRBV6-5 | TGTGCCAGCAGCTACGGGCCGGTTTATCAGCCCCAGCATTTT | CASSYGPVYQPQHF
TRBJ2-1 | . | TRBV2 | TGTGCCAGTATACGGGGGTCCTCCTACAATGAGCAGTTCTTC | CASIRGSSYNEQFF
TRBJ1-1 | TRBD1 | TRBV6-5 | TGTGCCACCTGGGGGACAGCGAACACTGAAGCTTTCTTT | CATWGTANTEAFF
TRBJ2-3 | . | TRBV29-1 | TGCAGCGTTCGCCCCAGGGTTTCCGCAGATACGCAGTATTTT | CSVRPRVSADTQYF
TRBJ2-3 | TRBD2 | TRBV4-3 | TGCGCCAGCAGCCCCTTCTTGACTAGCGGCGGGTCCCTAAGCACAGATACGCAGTATTTT | CASSPFLTSGGSLSTDTQYF
TRBJ1-2 | . | TRBV19 | TGTGCCAGTAGTCCCGCACAGGGTTCGTTCTATGGCTACACCTTC | CASSPAQGSFYGYTF
TRBJ1-5 | . | TRBV7-9 | TGTGCCAGCAGCTTTCCCGGGTTCGACCAGCCCCAGCATTTT | CASSFPGFDQPQHF
TRBJ2-1 | TRBD2 | TRBV6-5 | TGTGCCAGCAGGGCTAGCGGCTACAATGAGCAGTTCTTC | CASRASGYNEQFF
TRBJ2-7 | . | TRBV9 | TGTGCCAGCAGCGTAGGTCTTCCCAAGGGGGAGCAGTACTTC | CASSVGLPKGEQYF
TRBJ1-1 | TRBD1 | TRBV4-3 | TGCGCCAGCAGCCAAGTTGGAGGACAGGGGGCGCGGACTGAAGCTTTCTTT | CASSQVGGQGARTEAFF
TRBJ1-1 | . | TRBV2 | TGTGCCAGCAGTGACAGTGCAGATCTGAACACTGAAGCTTTCTTT | CASSDSADLNTEAFF
TRBJ2-7 | TRBD2 | TRBV15 | TGTGCCACCAGTAGAATAGCGGGAGGGAACGACGAGCAGTACTTC | CATSRIAGGNDEQYF
TRBJ2-7 | . | TRBV4-3 | TGCGCCAGCAGCCAAGATCACCTTAGCGACGAGCAGTACTTC | CASSQDHLSDEQYF
TRBJ2-1 | TRBD2 | TRBV10-3 | TGTGCCATCAGACCCCATGGTGAGCTAGCGGGGGGGAGGTACAATGAGCAGTTCTTC | CAIRPHGELAGGRYNEQFF
TRBJ2-7 | TRBD1 | TRBV6-1 | TGTGCCAGCTCTGAATGGGGACAGACCTCCTACGAGCAGTACTTC | CASSEWGQTSYEQYF
TRBJ1-2 | . | TRBV9 | TGTGCCAGCAGCGTAGACCCGATAGCGTATGGCTACACCTTC | CASSVDPIAYGYTF
TRBJ2-7 | . | TRBV18 | TGTGCCAGCTCACCAGGGGGCGACCGCTCCTACGAGCAGTACTTC | CASSPGGDRSYEQYF
TRBJ2-7 | TRBD1 | TRBV19 | TGTGCCAGTAGTATAGCGGCGGGACAGGGGTACGAGCAGTACTTC | CASSIAAGQGYEQYF
TRBJ2-7 | TRBD2 | TRBV7-9 | TGTGCCAGCAGCTTAGGTGTAGCGGGGACCTACGAGCAGTACTTC | CASSLGVAGTYEQYF
TRBJ2-7 | . | TRBV7-3 | TGTGCCAGCAGCTTAAGGGCAGGGGCGCTTTGGGACGAGCAGTACTTC | CASSLRAGALWDEQYF
TRBJ1-1 | . | TRBV9 | TGTGCCAGCAGCGTAGAAGGGGTCCCAGGACAGCACTTT | CASSVEGVPGQHF
TRBJ2-5 | TRBD2 | TRBV6-5 | TGTGCCAGCAGAACTAGCGGGGACCAAGAGACCCAGTACTTC | CASRTSGDQETQYF
TRBJ1-2 | TRBD1 | TRBV7-8 | TGTGCCAGCAGCTTAGAGGGCAGGGGGCGCTACCTAAACTATGGCTACACCTTC | CASSLEGRGRYLNYGYTF
TRBJ2-1 | TRBD1 | TRBV18 | TGTGCCAGCTCACCCAACCGGGACAGGGATAACATTGAGCAGTTCTTC | CASSPNRDRDNIEQFF
TRBJ2-3 | . | TRBV7-2 | TGTGCCAGCAGCTTAGCTTTACGGGATACGCAGTATTTT | CASSLALRDTQYF
TRBJ2-3 | TRBD1 | TRBV6-5 | TGTGCCAGCAGTTCCCCGACAGGGTTTGGGACAGATACGCAGTATTTT | CASSSPTGFGTDTQYF
TRBJ2-3 | . | TRBV11-3 | TGTGCCAGCAGCTTAGTGCGGCTAGTTCAGGATACGCAGTATTTT | CASSLVRLVQDTQYF
TRBJ1-2 | . | TRBV9 | TGTGCCAGCAGCCCCCGTTCCGCTAACTATGGCTACACCTTC | CASSPRSANYGYTF
TRBJ2-5 | . | TRBV29-1 | TGCAGCGTTGACAGGTCCCAAGAGACCCAGTACTTC | CSVDRSQETQYF
TRBJ1-2 | . | TRBV7-2 | TGTGCCAGCAGCTTAGCGGGACAAGCTAACTATGGCTACACCTTC | CASSLAGQANYGYTF
TRBJ2-7 | . | TRBV11-3 | TGTGCCAGCAGCTTAGAACTAGCTACCTACGAGCAGTACTTC | CASSLELATYEQYF
TRBJ1-2 | . | TRBV5-4 | TGTGCCAGCCTAAAAAACGGGGGCTATGGCTACACCTTC | CASLKNGGYGYTF
TRBJ2-5 | TRBD1 | TRBV7-9 | TGTGCCAGCAGCATTGGACAGGGGGGTGTCGAGACCCAGTACTTC | CASSIGQGGVETQYF
TRBJ1-1 | TRBD1 | TRBV10-3 | TGTGCCATCAGTGAGTCGTCGGGACAGGGCCCACGGACTGAAGCTTTCTTT | CAISESSGQGPRTEAFF
TRBJ1-1 | . | TRBV6-1 | TGTGCCAGCAGTGAAAGGCCGGGGGGGCCAACTGAAGCTTTCTTT | CASSERPGGPTEAFF
TRBJ2-5 | TRBD1 | TRBV7-3 | TGTGCCAGCAGCGTTGCCGGGACAGGGAGTGAGACCCAGTACTTC | CASSVAGTGSETQYF
TRBJ2-5 | TRBD2 | TRBV4-3 | TGCGCCAGCAGCCAGGGGACTAGCGGGAGGTCGGTTGAAGAGACCCAGTACTTC | CASSQGTSGRSVEETQYF
TRBJ2-3 | . | TRBV13 | TGTGCCAGCAGCCATACGACAGACCGAAGCACAGATACGCAGTATTTT | CASSHTTDRSTDTQYF
TRBJ1-5 | TRBD1 | TRBV29-1 | TGCAGCGTTGTGACAGGGGTCAATCAGCCCCAGCATTTT | CSVVTGVNQPQHF
TRBJ2-5 | . | TRBV29-1 | TGCAGCGTCGACCGGGGGAGGCGAGAGACCCAGTACTTC | CSVDRGRRETQYF
TRBJ2-1 | . | TRBV5-6 | TGTGCCAGCAGCTTCCACTTAGCATGGTACAATGAGCAGTTCTTC | CASSFHLAWYNEQFF
TRBJ1-1 | . | TRBV5-4 | TGTGCCAGCAGCTTGGTGGGGGGGAAGTCTGAAGCTTTCTTT | CASSLVGGKSEAFF
TRBJ2-1 | TRBD1 | TRBV9 | TGTGCCAGCAGCGCCACAGGGGTGTCCTACAATGAGCAGTTCTTC | CASSATGVSYNEQFF
TRBJ2-5 | . | TRBV7-8 | TGTGCCAGCAGCTCAAGCCTCCTAGAGACCCAGTACTTC | CASSSSLLETQYF
TRBJ2-7 | . | TRBV18 | TGTGCCAGCTCACCACCTATTAGCGAGCAGTACTTC | CASSPPISEQYF
TRBJ2-1 | . | TRBV6-4 | TGTGCCAGCAGTGACTCCCTAGACCACAATGAGCAGTTCTTC | CASSDSLDHNEQFF
TRBJ1-2 | TRBD1 | TRBV5-4 | TGTGCCAGCAGCTGGGCTCAGGGGGCTGGTGGCTACACCTTC | CASSWAQGAGGYTF
TRBJ1-4 | . | TRBV19 | TGTGCCAGTAGTATCGTACAGGAATCCCGAAAACTGTTTTTT | CASSIVQESRKLFF
TRBJ2-1 | . | TRBV7-8 | TGTGCCAGCAGCCCCAGGGCTAGCTCCTACAATGAGCAGTTCTTC | CASSPRASSYNEQFF
TRBJ2-3 | TRBD2 | TRBV25-1 | TGTGCCAGCAGACCCCCGCGGGAGGACACAGATACGCAGTATTTT | CASRPPREDTDTQYF
TRBJ2-5 | . | TRBV7-2 | TGTGCCAGCAGCCCTCAGTACCAAGAGACCCAGTACTTC | CASSPQYQETQYF
TRBJ1-2 | TRBD1 | TRBV7-8 | TGTGCCAGCAGCCCGCACCGGGACAGAGCTAACTATGGCTACACCTTC | CASSPHRDRANYGYTF